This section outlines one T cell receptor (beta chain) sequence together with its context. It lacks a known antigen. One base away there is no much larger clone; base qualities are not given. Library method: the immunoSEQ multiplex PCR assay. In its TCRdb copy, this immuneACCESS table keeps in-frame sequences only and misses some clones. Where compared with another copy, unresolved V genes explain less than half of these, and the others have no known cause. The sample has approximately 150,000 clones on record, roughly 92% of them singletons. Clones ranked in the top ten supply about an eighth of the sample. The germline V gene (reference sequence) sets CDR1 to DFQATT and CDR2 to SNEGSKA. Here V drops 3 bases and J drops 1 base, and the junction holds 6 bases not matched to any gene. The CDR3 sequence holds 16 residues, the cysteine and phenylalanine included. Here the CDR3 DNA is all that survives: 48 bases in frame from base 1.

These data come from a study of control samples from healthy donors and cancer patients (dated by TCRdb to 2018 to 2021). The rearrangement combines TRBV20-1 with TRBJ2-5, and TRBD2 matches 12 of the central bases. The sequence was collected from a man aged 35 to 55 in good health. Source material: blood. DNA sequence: TGCAGTGCTAGTGCTGGACTAGCGGGGACCCAAGAGACCCAGTACTTC. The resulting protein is CSASAGLAGTQETQYF.